This TCR beta chain was sequenced in a study of cytomegalovirus exposure and HLA in healthy donors. Study conclusions and caveats: Altogether, around 160 TCR beta chains were recorded as cytomegalovirus-associated.

Comments on this clone: The antigen remains undetermined.

The CDR3 is 15 residues long. With V trimmed by 4 bases and J by 5 bases, 5 bases remained unmatched. The germline V gene has CDR1 SGHRS and CDR2 YFSETQ. This PCR relied on a set of 60 Vbeta primers and 13 Jbeta primers. The protocol was immunoSEQ multiplex PCR, while the TCRdb copy is restricted to in-frame clones and leaves out a portion. Altogether about 93,000 clones are present, approximately 81% being singletons, with the ten largest covering 3.3%. The chain links TRBV5-1 to TRBJ2-1; 11 bases agree with TRBD2. This clonotype originated in a woman aged 40-49 years in good health and CMV-seronegative. Sample: PBMCs. The CDR3 nucleotides are TGCGCCAGCAGCCCACAGACTAGCGGGAACAATGAGCAGTTCTTC. Residues: CASSPQTSGNNEQFF.